These T cell receptor beta chains were read from a single sample in a study of a mutant IDH1 vaccine in newly diagnosed glioma. For these receptors, no antigen is known. TCRdb's table, derived via immunoSEQ multiplex PCR, lists solely in-frame clones and lacks some. The top ten hold around 5.3% of the sample, which has some 51,000 clones, roughly 78% seen once. This material consisted of PBMCs, taken from a glioma patient whose treatment included an IDH1 peptide vaccine. Receptors originate from a man aged 45-65 years with glioma. Each CDR3 is given without its conserved first and last residue.

J gene | CDR3 length | V gene | CDR3 protein
TRBJ1-4 | 15 | TRBV5-4 | ASSLSGGSGLNEKLF
TRBJ2-7 | 13 | TRBV25-1 | ASSPSGGLTREQY
TRBJ2-7 | 11 | TRBV28 | ASSFANSYEQY
TRBJ2-7 | 12 | TRBV5-1 | ASSLGLAAHEQY
TRBJ1-2 | 11 | TRBV27 | ASSPGQGDGYT
TRBJ2-5 | 13 | TRBV5-4 | ASSKRQDLQETQY
TRBJ2-1 | 13 | TRBV5-1 | ASSPAGGSYNEQF
TRBJ2-2 | 13 | TRBV9 | ASSLTGGAAGELF
TRBJ2-3 | 10 | TRBV4-1 | ASRSTADTQY
TRBJ2-1 | 14 | TRBV6-5 | ASSYSSGGLNNEQF
TRBJ2-1 | 14 | TRBV14 | ASSQDRLAGRNEQF
TRBJ2-3 | 12 | TRBV11-2 | ASSLDGRTDTQY